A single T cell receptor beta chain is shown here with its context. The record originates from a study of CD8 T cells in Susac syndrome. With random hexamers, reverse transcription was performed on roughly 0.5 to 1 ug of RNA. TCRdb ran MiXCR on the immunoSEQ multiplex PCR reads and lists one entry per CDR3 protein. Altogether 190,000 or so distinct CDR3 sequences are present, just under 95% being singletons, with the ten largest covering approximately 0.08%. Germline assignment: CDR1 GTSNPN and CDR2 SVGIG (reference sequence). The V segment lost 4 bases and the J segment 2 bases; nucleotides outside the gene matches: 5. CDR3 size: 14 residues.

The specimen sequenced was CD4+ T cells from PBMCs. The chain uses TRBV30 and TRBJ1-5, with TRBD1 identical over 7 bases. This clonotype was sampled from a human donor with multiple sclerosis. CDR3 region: CAWNADRGNQPQHF. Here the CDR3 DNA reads TGTGCCTGGAACGCAGACAGGGGCAATCAGCCCCAGCATTTT. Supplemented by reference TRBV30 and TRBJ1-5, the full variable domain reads SQTIHQWPATLVQPVGSPLSLECTVEGTSNPNLYWYRQAAGRGLQLLFYSVGIGQISSEVPQNLSASRPQDRQFILSSKKLLLSDSGFYLCAWNADRGNQPQHFGDGTRLSIL.